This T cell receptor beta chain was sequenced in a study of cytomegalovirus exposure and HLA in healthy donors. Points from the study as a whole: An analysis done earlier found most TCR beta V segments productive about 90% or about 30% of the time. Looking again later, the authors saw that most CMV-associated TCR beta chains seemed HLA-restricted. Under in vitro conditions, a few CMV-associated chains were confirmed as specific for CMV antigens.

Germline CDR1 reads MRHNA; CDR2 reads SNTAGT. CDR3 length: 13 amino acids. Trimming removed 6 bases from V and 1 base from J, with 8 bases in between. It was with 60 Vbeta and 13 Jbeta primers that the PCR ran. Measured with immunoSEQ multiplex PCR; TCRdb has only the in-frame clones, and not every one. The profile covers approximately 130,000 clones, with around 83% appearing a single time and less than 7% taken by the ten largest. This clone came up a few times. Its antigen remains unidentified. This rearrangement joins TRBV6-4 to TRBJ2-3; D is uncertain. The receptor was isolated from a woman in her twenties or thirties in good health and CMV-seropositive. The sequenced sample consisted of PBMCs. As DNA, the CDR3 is TGTGCCAGCAGGGCGAGCGGCACAGATACGCAGTATTTT. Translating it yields CASRASGTDTQYF.